This T cell receptor (beta chain) was sequenced for a study of T cells after yellow fever vaccination. Study-wide points: A faster peak, day 5 versus 15, was reached by the weaker secondary response.

Points on this clonotype: The target antigen is unknown.

The V gene end was trimmed by 5 bases and the J gene end by 6 bases; junction bases not matched to a gene: 8. The CDR3 extends over 13 amino acids. Germline V gene sequence: CDR1 DFQATT, CDR2 SNEGSKA (reference sequence). TCRdb re-called the 5' RACE reads through MiXCR, storing one row per CDR3 protein. The data contain about 630,000 distinct CDR3 sequences, roughly an eighth of them singletons. The material sequenced was PBMCs, taken on the day of the yellow fever booster vaccination. This chain connects TRBV20-1 to TRBJ1-2; 8 bases align to TRBD1. This receptor was taken from a man aged 25 to 40 who received the YFV17D yellow fever vaccine. The CDR3 nucleotides are TGCAGTGCTGCACAACAGGGGGGCAATGGCTACACCTTC. Its protein product is CSAAQQGGNGYTF.